The 7 T cell receptor beta chains below were found in one sample sequenced in a study of blood T cell repertoires in COVID-19. Clones were sequenced by immunoSEQ multiplex PCR, and TCRdb holds only the in-frame ones, with some missing. Of some 500,000 clones listed, roughly nine tenths are singletons. Sequenced sample: peripheral blood. All receptors come from a woman between 45 and 60 years old with COVID-19, enrolled during active disease.

The rearrangement uses TRBV30 and TRBJ1-5; D remains unclear. Trimming removed 0 bases from V and 7 bases from J, with 10 bases in between. CDR1 GTSNPN and CDR2 SVGIG come from the germline V gene (reference sequence). The CDR3 sequence is 13 residues long. Written as DNA, the CDR3 is TGTGCCTGGAGTGTATCCAGTCTGCAGCCCCAGCATTTT. Translated, it gives CAWSVSSLQPQHF.

This sequence joins TRBV9 and TRBJ1-3, with D maybe TRBD1 (5 bases). The CDR3 length is 16 residues. Trimming shortened V by 3 bases and J by 2 bases, and 15 bases separated the two germline ends. The germline V gene encodes CDR1 SGDLS and CDR2 YYNGEE. CDR3 protein: CASSGPPGFPGNTIYF. The CDR3 bases are TGTGCCAGCAGCGGTCCCCCAGGGTTCCCTGGAAACACCATATATTTT.

The rearrangement links TRBV9 to TRBJ2-1, with a weak D call TRBD1 (6 bases). V gave up 3 bases and J gave up 0 bases, with 13 bases separating them. Germline CDR1 is SGDLS and CDR2 is YYNGEE. This CDR3 is 16 amino acids long. In DNA, the CDR3 is TGTGCCAGCAGCGGAGGACAGAGAGGCTCCTACAATGAGCAGTTCTTC. This codes for CASSGGQRGSYNEQFF.

The rearrangement uses TRBV7-2 and TRBJ2-3; TRBD1 agrees at 8 bases. Per the germline V gene, CDR1 is SGHTA and CDR2 is FQGNSA. The CDR3 runs 14 residues. The V segment lost 6 bases and the J segment 9 bases; nucleotides outside the gene matches: 11. DNA for the CDR3: TGTGCCAGCAGTTCGCGCTATACAGGGGGGACGCAGTATTTT. Translated: CASSSRYTGGTQYF.

V and J are TRBV27 and TRBJ2-7, with D unclear. Trimming took 6 bases from V and 0 from J, leaving 15 bases between them. The CDR3 runs to 15 residues. Germline CDR1 and CDR2: MNHEY and SMNVEV (reference sequence). The CDR3 here is CASSPIIDNSYEQYF. In nucleotides, the CDR3 is TGTGCCAGCAGCCCCATCATCGACAACTCCTACGAGCAGTACTTC.

This chain joins TRBV6-5 and TRBJ1-1; no clear D. The CDR3 is 12 residues long. Germline V gene lookup returns CDR1 MNHEY and CDR2 SVGAGI. Trimming pared 7 bases from V and 6 bases from J, leaving 12 bases between. The CDR3 loop is CASMEWKAEAFF. In DNA form, the CDR3 reads TGTGCCAGCATGGAGTGGAAGGCTGAAGCTTTCTTT.

Here the CDR3 reads CASRQGSLADTQYF. CDR3 DNA: TGTGCCAGCCGCCAGGGGTCTTTGGCAGATACGCAGTATTTT. The chain couples TRBV2 to TRBJ2-3; D may be TRBD1 (6 bases). The CDR3 contains 14 residues. Germline V gene sequence: CDR1 SNHLY, CDR2 FYNNEI. V was clipped by 8 bases and J by 4 bases, with 16 bases between them. The entire variable domain, with the rest obtained from reference TRBV2 and TRBJ2-3, is as follows: EPEVTQTPSHQVTQMGQEVILRCVPISNHLYFYWYRQILGQKVEFLVSFYNNEISEKSEIFDDQFSVERPDGSNFTLKIRSTKLEDSAMYFCASRQGSLADTQYFGPGTRLTVL.